These 11 T cell receptor beta chains came from one sample sequenced in a study of OX40 agonist ivuxolimab in advanced cancers. Clones were read by immunoSEQ multiplex PCR, and TCRdb kept only the in-frame ones, dropping some. This sample has roughly 52,000 clones, with approximately 84% found just once. The sequencing here drew on CD4+ or CD8+ T cells sorted from blood, taken in a trial of the OX40 agonist ivuxolimab. The receptor source for this set is an adult with an advanced solid tumor such as melanoma, head and neck, liver or kidney cancer.

The V call is TRBV6-1, the J call TRBJ1-1; a weak D match, TRBD1 (6 bases). Per germline, CDR1 MNHNS and CDR2 SASEGT. Trimming removed 3 bases at V and 6 bases at J, with 14 bases between. The CDR3 covers 14 residues. CDR3 region: CASSDMGRGAEAFF. CDR3 in DNA: TGTGCCAGCAGTGATATGGGGAGGGGGGCTGAAGCTTTCTTT.

CDR3 protein: CASSEKLGYSGNTIYF. For the CDR3, the DNA is TGTGCCAGCAGCGAAAAACTGGGATACTCTGGAAACACCATATATTTT. This chain joins TRBV7-9 and TRBJ1-3; D unclear. The CDR3 sequence is 16 residues long. Trimming left V 5 bases short and J 0 bases short, with 14 bases between. Per the germline V gene, CDR1 is SEHNR and CDR2 is FQNEAQ (reference sequence).

The CDR3 here is CASSYGRGRGTDTQYF. The CDR3 DNA reads as TGTGCCAGCAGTTACGGCCGTGGCCGGGGGACAGATACGCAGTATTTT. The chain uses TRBV6-6 and TRBJ2-3; D is perhaps TRBD2 (6 bases). The germline V gene has CDR1 MNHNY and CDR2 SVGAGI (reference sequence). The CDR3 has 16 residues. V was trimmed by 2 bases and J by 3 bases, leaving 15 bases between them.

A remark on this clone: A read error may produce the germline difference seen at one junction end. J is TRBJ2-5 and V is TRBV6-5; TRBD2 matches 7 bases. The length of the CDR3 is 15 residues. CDR1 and CDR2 from the germline V gene are MNHEY and SVGAGI. CDR3: CAISGLAVGQETQYF. DNA of the CDR3: TGTGCCATCAGTGGTCTAGCGGTCGGCCAAGAGACCCAGTACTTC.

The rearrangement links TRBV6-6 to TRBJ1-2; 7 bases fit TRBD1. V shed 5 bases and J 3 bases; nucleotides not matched to a gene: 9. CDR1 is MNHNY, CDR2 SVGAGI, per germline (reference sequence). This CDR3 has 15 amino acids. CDR3 nucleotides: TGTGCCAGCAGTACGGACGGACAGGCGTACTATGGCTACACCTTC. Translation gives CASSTDGQAYYGYTF.

The chain couples TRBV25-1 to TRBJ1-2; tentatively, D is TRBD1 (6 bases). The V gene's germline CDR1 is MGHDK and CDR2 SYGVNS. The CDR3 consists of 14 residues. Trimming shortened V by 3 bases and J by 9 bases, and 17 bases separated the two germline ends. The CDR3 spells CASSDHGAGVSYTF. The CDR3 region has the DNA TGTGCCAGCAGTGACCATGGGGCAGGGGTAAGCTACACCTTC.

This clone was observed a handful of times. J is TRBJ1-1 and V is TRBV9; D not certain. Germline CDR1 is SGDLS and CDR2 is YYNGEE. Trimming shortened V by 1 base and J by 0 bases, and 4 bases separated the two germline ends. The length of the CDR3 is 13 residues. CDR3 protein: CASSVNLNTEAFF. CDR3 bases: TGTGCCAGCAGCGTAAACTTGAACACTGAAGCTTTCTTT.

V usage is TRBV5-1 and J usage is TRBJ1-5; no definite D call. Germline V lookup: CDR1 SGHRS, CDR2 YFSETQ. The germline V and J ends were trimmed by 0 bases and 3 bases, with 7 bases remaining between them. The CDR3 has 14 amino acids. The DNA of the CDR3 is TGCGCCAGCAGCTTGGACGGTTACAATCAGCCCCAGCATTTT. Translating it yields CASSLDGYNQPQHF.

The V gene is TRBV5-5, the J gene TRBJ1-1, with no clear D. Germline V lookup: CDR1 SGHKS, CDR2 YYEKEE (reference sequence). V lost 0 bases, J lost 3 bases, and 6 bases lay in between. The CDR3 is 13 residues long. The CDR3 bases are TGTGCCAGCAGCTTGGATTCGGACACTGAAGCTTTCTTT. Amino acids: CASSLDSDTEAFF.

The chain's CDR3 is CASLSTGGVNGELFF. The DNA for the CDR3 is TGTGCCAGTTTAAGCACAGGGGGCGTGAACGGGGAGCTGTTTTTT. The rearrangement joins TRBV6-6 to TRBJ2-2, with 9 bases lining up with TRBD1. The CDR3 contains 15 residues. Germline values: CDR1 MNHNY, CDR2 SVGAGI (reference sequence). V lost 9 bases and J lost 7; bases outside the gene matches: 12.

The chain couples TRBV28 to TRBJ2-1, with a weak D call TRBD2 (5 bases). V lost 3 bases, J lost 0 bases, and 18 bases lay in between. The V gene's germline CDR1 is MDHEN and CDR2 SYDVKM. This CDR3 is 18 amino acids long. CDR3 DNA sequence: TGTGCCAGCAGTTTGTCCTGGACTGGCGGGTCCTCCTACAATGAGCAGTTCTTC. It translates to CASSLSWTGGSSYNEQFF.